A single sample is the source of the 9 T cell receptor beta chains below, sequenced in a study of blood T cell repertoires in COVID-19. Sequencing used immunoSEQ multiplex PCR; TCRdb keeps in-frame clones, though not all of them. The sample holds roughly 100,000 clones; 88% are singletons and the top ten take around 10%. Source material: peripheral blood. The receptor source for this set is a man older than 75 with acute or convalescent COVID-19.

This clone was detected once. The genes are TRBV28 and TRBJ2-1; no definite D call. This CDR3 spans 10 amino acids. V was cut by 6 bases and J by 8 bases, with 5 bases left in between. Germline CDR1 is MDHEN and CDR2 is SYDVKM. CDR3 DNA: TGTGCCAGCAGGTCCTATGAGCAGTTCTTC. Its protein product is CASRSYEQFF.

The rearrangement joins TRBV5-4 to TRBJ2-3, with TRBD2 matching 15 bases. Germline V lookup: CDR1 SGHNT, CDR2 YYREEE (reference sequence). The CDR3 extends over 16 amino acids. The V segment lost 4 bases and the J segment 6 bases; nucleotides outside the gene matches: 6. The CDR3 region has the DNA TGTGCCAGCAGCATCCGGACTAGCGGGAGGGGGGATACGCAGTATTTT. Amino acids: CASSIRTSGRGDTQYF.

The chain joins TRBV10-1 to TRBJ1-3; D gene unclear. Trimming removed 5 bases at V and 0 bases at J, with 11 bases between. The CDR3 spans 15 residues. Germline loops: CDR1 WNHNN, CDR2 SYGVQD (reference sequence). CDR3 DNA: TGCGCCAGCAGTCCGGACTCTAACTCTGGAAACACCATATATTTT. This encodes CASSPDSNSGNTIYF.

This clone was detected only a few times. The CDR3 bases are TGCGCCAGCAGCTTGGGGGTCACAGGTGCCGAGCAGTACTTC. Protein product: CASSLGVTGAEQYF. This chain connects TRBV5-1 to TRBJ2-7, with a tentative D call TRBD1 (5 bases). Germline lookup yields CDR1 SGHRS and CDR2 YFSETQ. The CDR3 has 14 amino acids. V shed 0 bases and J shed 6 bases, with 13 bases lying between them.

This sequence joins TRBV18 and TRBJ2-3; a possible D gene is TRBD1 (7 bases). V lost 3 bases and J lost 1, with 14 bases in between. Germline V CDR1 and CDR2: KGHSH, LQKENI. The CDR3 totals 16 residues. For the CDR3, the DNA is TGTGCCAGCTCACCTCCCCAGGGGGGAGGCACAGATACGCAGTATTTT. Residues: CASSPPQGGGTDTQYF.

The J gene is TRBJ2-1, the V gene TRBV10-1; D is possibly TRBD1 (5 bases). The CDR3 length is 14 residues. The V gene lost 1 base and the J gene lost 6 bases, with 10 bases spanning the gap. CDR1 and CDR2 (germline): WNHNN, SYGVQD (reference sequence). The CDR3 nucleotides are TGCGCCAGCAGTGAGTTTCAGGGAAGCAATGAGCAGTTCTTC. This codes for CASSEFQGSNEQFF.

The CDR3 here is CASSAWDTFSYEQYF. DNA for the CDR3: TGTGCCAGCAGCGCTTGGGACACCTTCTCCTACGAGCAGTACTTC. J is TRBJ2-7 and V is TRBV7-9, with D tentatively TRBD1 (6 bases). The CDR3 runs 15 residues. Germline V gives CDR1 SEHNR, CDR2 FQNEAQ (reference sequence). V was trimmed by 5 bases and J by 0 bases, leaving 14 bases between them.

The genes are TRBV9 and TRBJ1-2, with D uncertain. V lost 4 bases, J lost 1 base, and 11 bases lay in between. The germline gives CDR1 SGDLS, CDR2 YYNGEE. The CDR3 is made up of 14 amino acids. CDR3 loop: CASSPTGVNYGYTF. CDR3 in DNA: TGTGCCAGCAGCCCGACCGGGGTTAACTATGGCTACACCTTC.

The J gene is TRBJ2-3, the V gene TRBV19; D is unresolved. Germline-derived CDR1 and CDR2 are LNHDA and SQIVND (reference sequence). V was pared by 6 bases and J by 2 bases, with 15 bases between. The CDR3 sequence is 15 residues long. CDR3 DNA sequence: TGTGCCAGTAGCCCTACCTCGGGTTTCACAGATACGCAGTATTTT. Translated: CASSPTSGFTDTQYF.